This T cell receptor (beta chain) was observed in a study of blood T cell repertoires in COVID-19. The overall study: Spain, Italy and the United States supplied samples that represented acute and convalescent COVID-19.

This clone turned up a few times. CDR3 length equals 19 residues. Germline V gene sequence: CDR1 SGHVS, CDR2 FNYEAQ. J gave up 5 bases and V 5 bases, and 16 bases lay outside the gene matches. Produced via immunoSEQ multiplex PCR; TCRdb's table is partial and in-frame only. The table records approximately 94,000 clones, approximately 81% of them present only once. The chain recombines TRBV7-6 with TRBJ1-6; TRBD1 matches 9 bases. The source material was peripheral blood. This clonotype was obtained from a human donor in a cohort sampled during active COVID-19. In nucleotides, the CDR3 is TGTGCCAGCAGCCCAAAAACCGGGGCCGGGACAGGGAATAATTCACCCCTCCACTTT. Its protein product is CASSPKTGAGTGNNSPLHF.